The TCR beta chain described here comes from a study of cytomegalovirus exposure and HLA in healthy donors. 60 Vbeta and 13 Jbeta primers were used in PCR. Here immunoSEQ multiplex PCR was the method, and the copy in TCRdb shows in-frame clones only, minus some. The data show over 150,000 clones, just under 85% seen once. This CDR3 comprises 13 residues. The origin of this receptor is a girl aged 10-17 years in good health and CMV-seropositive. The chain has TRBV21-1 and TRBJ1-1; no DNA check was done on the table's D call, TRBD1. TRBV21-1 constitutes a pseudogene. The sequencing input was PBMCs. The DNA of the CDR3 is TGTGCCAGCAGCAAAGGACAGATCTCTGAAGCTTTCTTT. Translation gives CASSKGQISEAFF.